This TCR beta chain was sequenced during a study of blood T cell repertoires in COVID-19. Study as a whole: The origin of the acute and convalescent COVID-19 samples was the United States, Italy and Spain. T cells, B-cell-depleted T cells, or PBMCs supplied cDNA or gDNA.

The germline V gene has CDR1 MGHDK and CDR2 SYGVNS. The CDR3 has 15 amino acids. Trimming cost V 7 bases and J 4 bases; bases outside gene matches: 11. In the original processing: Researchers report that nucleated cell counts were estimated from reference gene primer amplification. Clones were sequenced by immunoSEQ multiplex PCR, and TCRdb holds only the in-frame ones, with some missing. V and J calls and clone size come straight from that table; D and trimming were deduced from the DNA. The profile shows roughly 48,000 clones, 77% of them singletons. The chain has TRBV25-1 and TRBJ1-1; 8 bases match TRBD1. Material: peripheral blood. The receptor comes from a human donor with active or convalescent COVID-19. The donor label of this sample is uncertain. In nucleotides, the CDR3 is TGTGCCAGCAAAGGACAGGGCCGAGGGGCCACTGAAGCTTTCTTT. This translates into CASKGQGRGATEAFF.